The rows below give T cell receptor beta chains drawn from one sample of a study of T cell clones after liver transplantation. Some clones are missing from TCRdb's copy, which holds only in-frame ones; the method was immunoSEQ multiplex PCR. Of tens of thousands of clones detected, less than 85% appear once; the ten largest clones hold 2.5% to 3%. Source: CD4+ T cells from blood, taken at the 15-month timepoint. The receptors were sampled from a human patient who received a liver transplant. A subset of T cells may come from the graft donor. Both conserved end residues are part of each CDR3. The order of the fields is J gene, V gene, D gene, CDR3 protein. A D gene is named only where the DNA matches it firmly.

>TRBJ2-3|TRBV30|TRBD1
CAFGTGRSDTQYF
>TRBJ1-1|TRBV15|TRBD1
CATSRRQGSWNTEAFF
>TRBJ2-5|TRBV11-2|NA
CASSLGGRVGQETQYF
>TRBJ2-4|TRBV10-3|TRBD1
CAISSGDRGAGKNIQYF
>TRBJ2-1|TRBV29-1|TRBD1
CSVGGGLNEQFF
>TRBJ2-3|TRBV15|TRBD2
CATSRAPGGSTDTQYF
>TRBJ2-7|TRBV9|TRBD1
CASSVATGPYEQYF
>TRBJ1-1|TRBV6-5|NA
CASKPGLSNTEAFF
>TRBJ2-5|TRBV7-9|NA
CASSDRGVGETQYF
>TRBJ1-2|TRBV11-2|NA
CASSLVQGGGYGYTF
>TRBJ2-2|TRBV19|NA
CASKRANTGELFF
>TRBJ2-3|TRBV4-2|NA
CASSHSTDTQYF
>TRBJ1-1|TRBV7-2|NA
CASFPAPGLMNTEAFF
>TRBJ2-1|TRBV6-1|TRBD1
CASRTGGAGYNEQFF
>TRBJ1-4|TRBV28|NA
CASSSFGAFGEKLFF
>TRBJ2-3|TRBV19|NA
CASRTSGIASTDTQYF
>TRBJ2-1|TRBV7-2|NA
CASSLGRVPTQFF
>TRBJ1-5|TRBV6-6|NA
CASLGQHNQPQHF
>TRBJ2-2|TRBV11-2|NA
CASSLIGGGPNTGELFF
>TRBJ1-5|TRBV19|NA
CASSIEVGQPQHF
>TRBJ1-2|TRBV19|NA
CASSIYFRTAHYGYTF
>TRBJ2-5|TRBV18|NA
CASSPGSQETQYF